This TCR beta chain was documented in a study of shared clonotypes between healthy human individuals. Broader study findings: Against clonotypes common to all four donors, non-shared ones had lower generation probabilities. Estimated richness values were generally larger in naive subsets than in memory subsets. The study found roughly 5.3% of naive CD4 clonotypes shared across a few donors. An effect of sequencing depth on clonotype sharing among donors was expected.

Of note for this clone: Its cognate antigen is unknown.

Profiling relied on immunoSEQ multiplex PCR, and the TCRdb table lists in-frame clones only, not all of them. The sample holds approximately 840,000 clones, about 96% seen once. Terminally differentiated effector memory CD45RA+ cells were excluded by CCR7 positive selection of CD45RO-negative cells. V lost 3 bases to trimming and J lost 4 bases, with 6 bases between them. Germline V CDR1 and CDR2: SEHNR, FQNEAQ (reference sequence). CDR3 length: 12 amino acids. This TCR came from a man aged 25 to 40 in good health. The V call is TRBV7-9, the J call TRBJ1-1; D call uncertain. Sequencing used naive CD8+ T cells sorted from blood. The CDR3 loop is CASSFSLTEAFF. In nucleotides, the CDR3 is TGTGCCAGCAGCTTCAGCCTCACTGAAGCTTTCTTT.